This T cell receptor beta chain was profiled in a study of blood T cell repertoires in COVID-19. The CDR3 is 13 residues long. Trimming at V came to 6 bases and at J to 5 bases, leaving 5 bases not matched to a gene. The germline V gene encodes CDR1 MNHEY and CDR2 SVGAGI. Per the original methods: By means of reference gene primer amplification, nucleated cell counts were estimated. TCRdb keeps only in-frame clones here, not all; method: immunoSEQ multiplex PCR. Clone size and V and J calls were adopted from that table, with D and trimming inferred from the DNA. The sample lists 50,000 to 60,000 clones; 90% were seen once.

This sequence joins TRBV6-5 and TRBJ1-2; 8 positions match TRBD1. This clonotype was obtained from a man in his forties with acute or convalescent COVID-19. What was sequenced was peripheral blood. CDR3 nucleotides: TGTGCCAGCAGATCTGGGACAGGTTATGGCTACACCTTC. Translating gives CASRSGTGYGYTF.